This T cell receptor (beta chain) was sequenced for a study of Ad26.COV2.S vaccination and SARS-CoV-2 variants. Study background: The donor was enrolled in the Ad26.COV2.S arm of the COV1001 trial. Donor got 5x10^10 or 1x10^11 viral particles of Ad26.COV2.S. Study-level results: There was reportedly substantial breadth in spike-specific CD8+ and CD4+ T cell responses after vaccination.

Per germline, CDR1 MGHRA and CDR2 YSYEKL. With V trimmed by 0 bases and J by 15 bases, 5 bases remained unmatched. This CDR3 region has 12 residues. Sample treatment: some 19 received Ad26.COV2.S at low or high dose, single or two shots; a few received placebo; per-sample allocation not given. Day 63 after the first vaccine or placebo injection was the time point for sampling. Sequencing was performed with immunoSEQ multiplex PCR; in TCRdb, only in-frame clones are kept and a portion is missing. The sample shows fewer than 400,000 clones, around 91% of them seen only once. Of note for this clone: The target antigen is unknown.

The sequence was collected from a person between 18 and 60 years old who received the Ad26.COV2.S COVID-19 vaccine or a placebo. The chain combines TRBV4-1 with TRBJ2-1; 7 bases map to TRBD2. The source material was peripheral blood, sampled in a trial of Ad26.COV2.S vaccine versus placebo. The CDR3 loop reads CASSQESGGRFF. CDR3 nucleotides: TGCGCCAGCAGCCAAGAGTCGGGGGGTAGGTTCTTC.